The 5 T cell receptor beta chains reported below all come from one sample, sequenced in a study of T cell responses to AZD1222 COVID-19 vaccine. The assay was immunoSEQ multiplex PCR, and TCRdb's table has in-frame clones only and misses some. This sample has roughly 100,000 clones, with approximately 87% found just once. The sample here was peripheral blood, taken on day 0 of AZD1222 vaccination. The receptors come from an adult in good health.

V gene TRBV6-5 combines with J gene TRBJ2-7; TRBD1 matches 11 bases. The CDR3 is made up of 15 amino acids. Losses at the gene ends were 5 bases for V and 3 bases for J; bases not matched to a gene: 6. Per the germline V gene, CDR1 is MNHEY and CDR2 is SVGAGI. CDR3: CASSTGTGGIYEQYF. For the CDR3, the DNA is TGTGCCAGCAGTACGGGGACAGGGGGAATCTACGAGCAGTACTTC.

The chain employs TRBV2 and TRBJ2-1, with 8 positions matching TRBD2. CDR1 is SNHLY, CDR2 FYNNEI, per germline. The trim removed 6 bases at V and 5 bases at J, leaving 3 bases unmatched. The CDR3 extends over 13 amino acids. CDR3 loop: CASRLAANNEQFF. The CDR3, as DNA: TGTGCCAGCAGACTAGCGGCAAACAATGAGCAGTTCTTC.

The chain has TRBV7-9 and TRBJ1-2; no reliable D call. The V gene lost 4 bases and the J gene lost 8 bases, with 8 bases spanning the gap. Per the germline V gene, CDR1 is SEHNR and CDR2 is FQNEAQ (reference sequence). CDR3 length: 11 amino acids. The CDR3 loop is CASSSRYGYTF. In DNA, the CDR3 is TGTGCCAGCAGCTCGCGCTACGGCTACACCTTC. The whole variable domain, remainder taken from reference TRBV7-9 and TRBJ1-2, is DTGVSQNPRHKITKRGQNVTFRCDPISEHNRLYWYRQTLGQGPEFLTYFQNEAQLEKSRLLSDRFSAERPKGSFSTLEIQRTEQGDSAMYLCASSSRYGYTFGSGTRLTVV.

V usage is TRBV19 and J usage is TRBJ1-5; D gene ambiguous. From germline, CDR1 is LNHDA and CDR2 SQIVND (reference sequence). V was trimmed by 7 bases and J by 0 bases, leaving 7 bases between them. This CDR3 contains 13 residues. CDR3 nucleotide sequence: TGTGCCAGTAACGGTCATAGCAATCAGCCCCAGCATTTT. Residues: CASNGHSNQPQHF.

CDR3 residues: CASSQDPGRGADTQYF. As DNA, the CDR3 is TGCGCCAGCAGCCAAGATCCGGGGCGAGGGGCAGATACGCAGTATTTT. V and J are TRBV4-3 and TRBJ2-3; D possibly uses TRBD1 or TRBD2 (5 bases each). This CDR3 spans 16 amino acids. The ends were cut back, 0 bases at V and 4 bases at J, with 14 bases in the middle. Germline CDR1 reads LGHNA; CDR2 reads YSLEER.